This T cell receptor (beta chain) was sequenced in a study of shared clonotypes between healthy human individuals. As for the study in general: For every donor, three CD4 naive, three CD4 memory, two CD8 naive and one CD8 memory plates were used.

Study-wide findings and caveats: Memory subsets had estimated richness that was generally smaller than that of naive subsets. The study sampled only blood, and tissue repertoires likely differ.

As regards this clone: Its antigen is unidentified.

There are 14 residues in the CDR3. Trimming cost V 6 bases and J 2 bases, with 12 bases left between them. CDR1 and CDR2 (germline): MNHEY, SMNVEV (reference sequence). The protocol was immunoSEQ multiplex PCR, while the TCRdb copy is restricted to in-frame clones and leaves out a portion. Among about 2,500,000 clones listed, around 94% were seen once. This chain links TRBV27 with TRBJ2-3; TRBD1 is a possible D gene (5 bases). The sample taken for sequencing was naive CD4+ T cells sorted from blood. Subset of the sample: CD45RA+ positively selected. This receptor was identified in a man younger than 35 in good health. The CDR3 DNA follows: TGTGCCAGCAGGTTGGACACAATCACAGATACGCAGTATTTT. It translates to CASRLDTITDTQYF.